This T cell receptor beta chain emerged from a study of control samples from healthy donors and cancer patients. Libraries were prepared by immunoSEQ multiplex PCR; TCRdb keeps only in-frame clonotypes and omits some of them. Found here are about 98,000 clones, approximately 81% of them singletons; the top ten hold over 9.5%. The source material was blood. The sequence came from a woman in her twenties or thirties in good health.

CDR3 region: CASRTGGIGNQPQHF. The CDR3 nucleotides read TGTGCCAGCAGGACGGGGGGCATAGGCAATCAGCCCCAGCATTTT. The V and J genes are TRBV6-5 and TRBJ1-5, with D possibly TRBD1 on 6 matching bases. This CDR3 is built from 15 residues. Between the trimmed V and J ends, which lost 6 bases and 2 bases, there was a span of 14 bases. The germline gives CDR1 MNHEY, CDR2 SVGAGI.